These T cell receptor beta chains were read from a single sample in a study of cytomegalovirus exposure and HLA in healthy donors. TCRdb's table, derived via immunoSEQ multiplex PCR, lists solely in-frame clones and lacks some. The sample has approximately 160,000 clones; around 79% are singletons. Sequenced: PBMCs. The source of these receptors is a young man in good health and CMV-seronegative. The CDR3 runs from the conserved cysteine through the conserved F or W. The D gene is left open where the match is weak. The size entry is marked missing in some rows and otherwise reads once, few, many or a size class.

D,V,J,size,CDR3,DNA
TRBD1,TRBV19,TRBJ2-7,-,CASSTGTGYEQYF,TGTGCCAGTAGTACGGGGACAGGCTACGAGCAGTACTTC
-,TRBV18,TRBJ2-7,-,CASSPPSNPYEQYF,TGTGCCAGCTCACCACCCTCTAATCCCTACGAGCAGTACTTC
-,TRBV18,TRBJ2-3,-,CASSPPLQGTDTQYF,TGTGCCAGCTCACCTCCTCTACAGGGAACAGATACGCAGTATTTT
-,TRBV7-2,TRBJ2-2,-,CASSPSFGTPNTGELFF,TGTGCCAGCAGCCCGAGTTTTGGGACTCCGAACACCGGGGAGCTGTTTTTT
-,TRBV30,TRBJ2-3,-,CAWAKNGQLTDTQYF,TGTGCCTGGGCCAAGAATGGACAGCTCACAGATACGCAGTATTTT
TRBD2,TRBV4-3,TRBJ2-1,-,CASSQGTSDEQFF,TGCGCCAGCAGCCAGGGGACTAGTGATGAGCAGTTCTTC
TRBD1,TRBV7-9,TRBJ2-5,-,CASSVGQLGETQYF,TGTGCCAGCAGCGTGGGACAGCTCGGGGAGACCCAGTACTTC
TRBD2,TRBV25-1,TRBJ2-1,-,CASSLGFSGSSGNEQFF,TGTGCCAGCAGTCTCGGCTTTAGCGGGAGTTCGGGCAATGAGCAGTTCTTC
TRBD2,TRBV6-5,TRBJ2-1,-,CASSSGRAANEQFF,TGTGCCAGCAGTAGCGGGAGGGCCGCGAATGAGCAGTTCTTC
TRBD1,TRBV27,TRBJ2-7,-,CASSLGTGWYEQYF,TGTGCCAGCAGTTTGGGGACAGGGTGGTACGAGCAGTACTTC
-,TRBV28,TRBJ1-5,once,CASKYSTQPQHF,TGTGCCAGCAAATACAGCACCCAGCCCCAGCATTTT
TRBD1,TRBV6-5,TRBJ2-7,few,CASSYSTGSSYEQYF,TGTGCCAGCAGTTACTCGACAGGGAGCTCCTACGAGCAGTACTTC
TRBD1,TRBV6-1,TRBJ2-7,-,CASSEGTGGRYEQYF,TGTGCCAGCAGTGAAGGGACAGGGGGGAGGTACGAGCAGTACTTC
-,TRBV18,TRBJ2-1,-,CASSPRDTPRGNEQFF,TGTGCCAGCTCACCTCGGGACACCCCCCGAGGCAATGAGCAGTTCTTC
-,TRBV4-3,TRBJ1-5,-,CASSQDFGVGKPQHF,TGCGCCAGCAGCCAAGATTTCGGGGTGGGGAAGCCCCAGCATTTT
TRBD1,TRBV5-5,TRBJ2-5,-,CASSLAGGALQETQYF,TGTGCCAGCAGCTTGGCAGGGGGCGCTTTACAAGAGACCCAGTACTTC
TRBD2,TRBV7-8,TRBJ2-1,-,CASSSRTSGIVNSYNEQFF,TGTGCCAGCAGTTCTCGGACTAGCGGGATCGTAAACTCCTACAATGAGCAGTTCTTC
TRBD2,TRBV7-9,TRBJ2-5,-,CASSFSGLAGVGTQYF,TGTGCCAGCAGCTTTAGCGGGCTAGCGGGAGTTGGGACCCAGTACTTC
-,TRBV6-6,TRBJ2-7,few,CAANPDSAYEQYF,TGTGCCGCCAACCCCGATAGCGCCTACGAGCAGTACTTC
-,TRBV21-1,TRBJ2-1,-,CASSKVGVDRELLRGNEQFF,TGTGCCAGCAGCAAAGTGGGTGTGGACAGGGAACTACTACGAGGCAATGAGCAGTTCTTC
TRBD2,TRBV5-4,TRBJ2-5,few,CASTGTSGRVGETQYF,TGTGCCAGCACCGGGACTAGCGGGAGAGTGGGAGAGACCCAGTACTTC
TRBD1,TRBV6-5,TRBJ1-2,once,CASTRTGKDGYTF,TGTGCCAGCACCAGGACAGGGAAGGATGGCTACACCTTC
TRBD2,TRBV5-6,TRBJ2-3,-,CASSSLASGRTDTQYF,TGTGCCAGCAGCTCCCTGGCTAGCGGTCGCACAGATACGCAGTATTTT
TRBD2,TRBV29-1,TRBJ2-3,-,CSVASGSNTDTQYF,TGCAGCGTAGCTAGCGGGTCCAACACAGATACGCAGTATTTT
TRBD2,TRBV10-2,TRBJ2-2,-,CATRRGLEGSGELFF,TGCGCCACCCGGAGGGGACTAGAAGGTTCCGGGGAGCTGTTTTTT
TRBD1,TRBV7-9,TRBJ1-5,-,CASSLGTGVGQPQHF,TGTGCCAGCAGCTTAGGGACAGGGGTTGGTCAGCCCCAGCATTTT
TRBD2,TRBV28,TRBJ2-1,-,CASSLSGLAANNEQFF,TGTGCCAGCAGTTTATCGGGACTAGCGGCGAACAATGAGCAGTTCTTC
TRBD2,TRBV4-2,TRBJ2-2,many,CASSQGTSPTGELFF,TGTGCCAGCAGCCAAGGGACTAGCCCGACCGGGGAGCTGTTTTTT
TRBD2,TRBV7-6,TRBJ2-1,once,CASSRGGSGGYNEQFF,TGTGCCAGCAGCAGGGGGGGTAGCGGGGGCTACAATGAGCAGTTCTTC
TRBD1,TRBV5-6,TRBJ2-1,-,CASSLTGTVYNEQFF,TGTGCCAGCAGCTTAACTGGGACAGTATACAATGAGCAGTTCTTC
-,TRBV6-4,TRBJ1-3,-,CARLTLQEFGTIYF,TGTGCCAGACTTACCCTACAGGAATTCGGCACCATATATTTT